Shown below are 9 T cell receptor beta chains from a single sample sequenced in a study of T cell responses to AZD1222 COVID-19 vaccine. Assay used: immunoSEQ multiplex PCR; TCRdb lists only in-frame clones, some missing. This repertoire shows about 49,000 clones, around 80% found once; its top ten account for 20% to 25%. This material consisted of peripheral blood, taken on day 0 of MenACWY control vaccination. Receptor source: an adult in good health.

The V call is TRBV7-2, the J call TRBJ1-5; TRBD1 might be the D (5 bases). Germline CDR1 and CDR2: SGHTA and FQGNSA. This CDR3 has 17 amino acids. The V gene lost 1 base and the J gene lost 2 bases, with 15 bases spanning the gap. In DNA form, the CDR3 reads TGTGCCAGCAGCTTAGTACCTGGGGGAATAGGCAATCAGCCCCAGCATTTT. Translated, it gives CASSLVPGGIGNQPQHF.

V gene TRBV6-2 or TRBV6-3 combines with J gene TRBJ2-1; TRBD2 matches 9 bases. Unmatched junction bases numbered 11, after V lost 1 base and J lost 10 bases. Germline V gene lookup returns CDR1 MNHEY and CDR2 SVGEGT. This CDR3 is built from 16 residues. The CDR3 region has the DNA TGTGCCAGCAGTTACTTGAGCGGGGGGCCACTAGGGGAGCAGTTCTTC. Protein product: CASSYLSGGPLGEQFF.

This clone has just a few counts. The chain combines TRBV7-9 with TRBJ2-7; D may be TRBD2 (5 bases). V lost 3 bases and J lost 6, with 9 bases in between. This CDR3 is built from 12 residues. Germline CDR1 and CDR2: SEHNR and FQNEAQ (reference sequence). The CDR3 loop is CASSFPRAEQYF. CDR3 DNA sequence: TGTGCCAGCAGCTTCCCGCGGGCCGAGCAGTACTTC.

This chain joins TRBV7-9 and TRBJ2-1; D is possibly TRBD1 (6 bases). CDR1 is SEHNR, CDR2 FQNEAQ, per germline (reference sequence). V lost 5 bases and J 5 bases, leaving 16 bases between the germline ends. CDR3 length: 15 residues. CDR3 sequence: CASSPGQGYHNEQFF. In nucleotides, the CDR3 is TGTGCCAGCAGCCCCGGTCAGGGGTACCACAATGAGCAGTTCTTC.

The V call is TRBV10-3, the J call TRBJ1-5, with TRBD1 matching over 9 bases. This CDR3 region has 15 residues. J lost 2 bases, V lost 5 bases, and 4 bases had no gene match. The germline CDR1 and CDR2 sequences are ENHRY and SYGVKD. CDR3: CAISPQGAGNQPQHF. In DNA form, the CDR3 reads TGTGCCATCAGTCCACAGGGGGCAGGCAATCAGCCCCAGCATTTT.

V and J are TRBV18 and TRBJ2-2, with a possible D match to TRBD1 (5 bases). Trimming took 3 bases from V and 0 from J, leaving 11 bases between them. CDR3 length: 16 residues. Germline V CDR1 and CDR2: KGHSH, LQKENI. The chain's CDR3 is CASSPGQAANTGELFF. CDR3 nucleotide sequence: TGTGCCAGCTCACCGGGGCAGGCCGCGAACACCGGGGAGCTGTTTTTT.

The V and J genes are TRBV20-1 and TRBJ1-2; weak D call: TRBD1 (6 bases). This CDR3 has 14 amino acids. V lost 3 bases and J lost 7, with 18 bases in between. Germline V gene lookup returns CDR1 DFQATT and CDR2 SNEGSKA (reference sequence). The CDR3 coding sequence is TGCAGTGCTAGTGGATCCCAGGGGATGGGTGGCTACACCTTC. This translates into CSASGSQGMGGYTF.

V usage is TRBV19 and J usage is TRBJ2-3, with a tentative D call TRBD2 (6 bases). The V gene lost 6 bases and the J gene lost 3 bases, with 28 bases spanning the gap. The CDR3 runs 19 residues. The V gene's germline CDR1 is LNHDA and CDR2 SQIVND (reference sequence). In DNA form, the CDR3 reads TGTGCCAGTAGACAGAGTGGAGGTTGCGCGGGACCCCAAACAGATACGCAGTATTTT. It encodes CASRQSGGCAGPQTDTQYF.

The chain is built from TRBV15 and TRBJ1-1; D is unclear. This CDR3 spans 14 amino acids. Deletions cut 6 bases from V and 4 bases from J, with 15 bases between. Germline values: CDR1 LNHNV, CDR2 YYDKDF (reference sequence). The CDR3 DNA is TGTGCCACCAGAGGAAGTATTTTGGGCACTGAAGCTTTCTTT. This codes for CATRGSILGTEAFF. Using reference TRBV15 and TRBJ1-1 for the parts outside the CDR3, the full variable domain is DAMVIQNPRYQVTQFGKPVTLSCSQTLNHNVMYWYQQKSSQAPKLLFHYYDKDFNNEADTPDNFQSRRPNTSFCFLDIRSPGLGDTAMYLCATRGSILGTEAFFGQGTRLTVV.